This entry describes one TCR beta chain. These data belong to a study of blood T cell repertoires in COVID-19. Study overall: In each case, the material was cDNA or gDNA derived from T cells, B-cell-depleted T cells, or PBMCs.

The protocol was immunoSEQ multiplex PCR, while the TCRdb copy is restricted to in-frame clones and leaves out a portion. The sample shows about 240,000 clones, around 89% of them seen only once. Participant-given clinical history determined each cohort assignment. The CDR3 has 14 amino acids. Germline CDR1 SGHTA, CDR2 FQGNSA. V lost 2 bases and J lost 3, with 10 bases in between. V usage is TRBV7-2 and J usage is TRBJ2-5, with D possibly matching TRBD1 (6 bases). The source is a woman under 40 who had recovered from COVID-19. The sample taken for sequencing was PBMCs or T cells enriched from blood (not recorded which). DNA for the CDR3: TGTGCCAGCAGCTTACAGGCAGGGGAAGAGACCCAGTACTTC. It translates to CASSLQAGEETQYF.